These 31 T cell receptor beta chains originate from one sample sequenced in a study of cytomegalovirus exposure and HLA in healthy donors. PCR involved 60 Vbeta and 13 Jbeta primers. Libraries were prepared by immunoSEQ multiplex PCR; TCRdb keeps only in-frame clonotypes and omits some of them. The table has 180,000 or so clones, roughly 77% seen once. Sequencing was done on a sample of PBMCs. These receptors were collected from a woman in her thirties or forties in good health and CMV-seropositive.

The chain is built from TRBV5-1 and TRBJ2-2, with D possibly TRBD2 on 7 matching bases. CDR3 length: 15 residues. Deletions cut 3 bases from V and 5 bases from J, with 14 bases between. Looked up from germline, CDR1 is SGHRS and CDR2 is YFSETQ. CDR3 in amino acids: CASSSGGRNTGELFF. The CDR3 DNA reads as TGCGCCAGCAGCTCGGGGGGCCGAAATACCGGGGAGCTGTTTTTT. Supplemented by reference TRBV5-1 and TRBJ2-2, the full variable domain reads KAGVTQTPRYLIKTRGQQVTLSCSPISGHRSVSWYQQTPGQGLQFLFEYFSETQRNKGNFPGRFSGRQFSNSRSEMNVSTLELGDSALYLCASSSGGRNTGELFFGEGSRLTVL.

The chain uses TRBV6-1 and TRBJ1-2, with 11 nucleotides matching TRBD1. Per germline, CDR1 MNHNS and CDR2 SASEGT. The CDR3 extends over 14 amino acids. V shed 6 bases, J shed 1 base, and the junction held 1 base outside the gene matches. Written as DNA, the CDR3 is TGTGCCAGCAGGGACAGGGGGCGTAACTATGGCTACACCTTC. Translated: CASRDRGRNYGYTF.

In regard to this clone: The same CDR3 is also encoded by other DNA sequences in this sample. In DNA, the CDR3 is TGTGCCAGCAGTTTCAGCTACGAGCAGTACTTC. It translates to CASSFSYEQYF. The chain joins TRBV28 to TRBJ2-7; D gene ambiguous. CDR3 length: 11 residues. Between the trimmed V and J ends, which lost 3 bases and 3 bases, there was a span of 3 bases. CDR1 is MDHEN and CDR2 is SYDVKM in the germline V gene.

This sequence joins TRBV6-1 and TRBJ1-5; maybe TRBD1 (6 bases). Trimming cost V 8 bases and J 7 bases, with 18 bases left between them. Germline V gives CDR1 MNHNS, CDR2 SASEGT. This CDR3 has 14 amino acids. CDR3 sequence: CASSEGGRRQPQHF. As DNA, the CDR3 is TGTGCCAGCTCTGAAGGGGGGCGCCGGCAGCCCCAGCATTTT.

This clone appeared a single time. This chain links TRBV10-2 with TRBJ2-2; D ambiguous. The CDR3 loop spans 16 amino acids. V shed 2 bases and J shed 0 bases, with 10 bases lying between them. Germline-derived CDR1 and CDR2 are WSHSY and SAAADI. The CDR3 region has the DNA TGCGCCAGCAGTGAGGCTAGTCCCGCGAACACCGGGGAGCTGTTTTTT. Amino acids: CASSEASPANTGELFF.

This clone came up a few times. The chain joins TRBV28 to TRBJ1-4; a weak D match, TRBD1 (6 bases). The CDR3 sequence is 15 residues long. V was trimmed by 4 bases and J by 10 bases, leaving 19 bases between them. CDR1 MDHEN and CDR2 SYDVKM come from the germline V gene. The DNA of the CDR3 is TGTGCCAGCAGTTCTGGACGAGCCATCAGGGGAAAACTGTTTTTT. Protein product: CASSSGRAIRGKLFF.

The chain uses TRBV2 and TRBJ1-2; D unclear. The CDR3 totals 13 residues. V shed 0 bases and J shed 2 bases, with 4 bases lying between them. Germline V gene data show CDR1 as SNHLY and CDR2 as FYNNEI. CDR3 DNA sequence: TGTGCCAGCAGTGAAGCGCAGAACTATGGCTACACCTTC. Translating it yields CASSEAQNYGYTF.

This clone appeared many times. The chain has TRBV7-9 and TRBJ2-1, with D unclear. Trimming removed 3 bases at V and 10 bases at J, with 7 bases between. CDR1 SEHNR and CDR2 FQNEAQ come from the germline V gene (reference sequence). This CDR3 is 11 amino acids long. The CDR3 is CASSFLDEQFF. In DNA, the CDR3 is TGTGCCAGCAGCTTTCTAGACGAGCAGTTCTTC. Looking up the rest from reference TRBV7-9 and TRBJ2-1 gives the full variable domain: DTGVSQNPRHKITKRGQNVTFRCDPISEHNRLYWYRQTLGQGPEFLTYFQNEAQLEKSRLLSDRFSAERPKGSFSTLEIQRTEQGDSAMYLCASSFLDEQFFGPGTRLTVL.

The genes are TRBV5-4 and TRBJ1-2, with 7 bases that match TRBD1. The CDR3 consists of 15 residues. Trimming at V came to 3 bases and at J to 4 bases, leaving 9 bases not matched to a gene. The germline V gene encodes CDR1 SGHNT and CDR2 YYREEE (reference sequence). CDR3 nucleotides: TGTGCCAGCAGCTCGCAGACAGGGTTTTCCTATGGCTACACCTTC. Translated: CASSSQTGFSYGYTF.

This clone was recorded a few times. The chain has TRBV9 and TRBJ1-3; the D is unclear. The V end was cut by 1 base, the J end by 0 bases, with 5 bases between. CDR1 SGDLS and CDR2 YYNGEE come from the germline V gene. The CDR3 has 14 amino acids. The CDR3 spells CASSVRASGNTIYF. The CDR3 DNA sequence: TGTGCCAGCAGCGTACGAGCCTCTGGAAACACCATATATTTT.

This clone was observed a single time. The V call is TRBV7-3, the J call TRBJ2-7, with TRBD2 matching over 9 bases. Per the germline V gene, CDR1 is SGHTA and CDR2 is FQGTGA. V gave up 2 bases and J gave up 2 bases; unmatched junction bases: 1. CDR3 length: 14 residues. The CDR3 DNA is TGTGCCAGCAGCTTAGGCGGGAGGGCCTACGAGCAGTACTTC. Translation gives CASSLGGRAYEQYF.

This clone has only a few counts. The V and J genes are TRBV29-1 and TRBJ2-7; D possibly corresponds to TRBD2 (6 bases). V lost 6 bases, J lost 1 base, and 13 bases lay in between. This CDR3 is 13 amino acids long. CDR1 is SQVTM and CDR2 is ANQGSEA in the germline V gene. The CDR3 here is CSVLLATSYEQYF. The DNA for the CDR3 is TGCAGCGTCCTGCTAGCGACGTCCTACGAGCAGTACTTC.

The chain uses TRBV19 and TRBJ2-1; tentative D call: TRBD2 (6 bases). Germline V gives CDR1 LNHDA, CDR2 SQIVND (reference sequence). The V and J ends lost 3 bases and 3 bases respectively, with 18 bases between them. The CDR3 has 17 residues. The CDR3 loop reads CASSMGGWGEIYNEQFF. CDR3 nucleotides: TGTGCCAGTAGTATGGGCGGGTGGGGGGAGATCTACAATGAGCAGTTCTTC.

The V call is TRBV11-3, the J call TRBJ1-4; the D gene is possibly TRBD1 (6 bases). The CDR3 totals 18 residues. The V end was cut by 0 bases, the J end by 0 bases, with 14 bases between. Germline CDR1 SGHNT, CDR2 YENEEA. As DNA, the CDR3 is TGTGCCAGCAGCTTAGATCAGGGACAAGATGCAACTAATGAAAAACTGTTTTTT. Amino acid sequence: CASSLDQGQDATNEKLFF.

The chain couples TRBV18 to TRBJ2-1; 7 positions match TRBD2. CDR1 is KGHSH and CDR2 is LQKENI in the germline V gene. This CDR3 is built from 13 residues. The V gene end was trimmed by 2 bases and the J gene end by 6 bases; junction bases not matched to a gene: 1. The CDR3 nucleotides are TGTGCCAGCTCACCAGGGAGGGGCAATGAGCAGTTCTTC. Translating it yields CASSPGRGNEQFF.

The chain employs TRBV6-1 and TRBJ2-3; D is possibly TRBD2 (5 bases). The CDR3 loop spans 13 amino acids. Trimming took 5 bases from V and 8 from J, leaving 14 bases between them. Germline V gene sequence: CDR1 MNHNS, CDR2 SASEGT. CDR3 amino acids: CASSLARGGTQYF. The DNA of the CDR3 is TGTGCCAGCAGTCTAGCCCGGGGTGGTACGCAGTATTTT.

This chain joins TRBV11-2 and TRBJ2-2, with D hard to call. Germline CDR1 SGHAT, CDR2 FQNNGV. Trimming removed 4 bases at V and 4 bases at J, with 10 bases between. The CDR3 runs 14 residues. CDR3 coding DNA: TGTGCCAGCAGCTATCCCCTTAGCACCGGGGAGCTGTTTTTT. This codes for CASSYPLSTGELFF.

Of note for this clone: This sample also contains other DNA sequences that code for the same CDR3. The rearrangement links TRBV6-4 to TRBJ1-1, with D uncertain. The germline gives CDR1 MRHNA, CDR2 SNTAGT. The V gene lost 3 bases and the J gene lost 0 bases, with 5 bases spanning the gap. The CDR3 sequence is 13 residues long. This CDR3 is CASSEAVNTEAFF. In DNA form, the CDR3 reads TGTGCCAGCAGTGAGGCGGTGAACACTGAAGCTTTCTTT.

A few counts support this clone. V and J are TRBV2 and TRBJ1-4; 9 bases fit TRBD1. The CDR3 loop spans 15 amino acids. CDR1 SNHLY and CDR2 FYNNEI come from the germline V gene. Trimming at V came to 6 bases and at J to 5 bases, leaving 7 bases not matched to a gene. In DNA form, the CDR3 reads TGTGCCAGCAGAAAACAGGGGGCGATCAATGAAAAACTGTTTTTT. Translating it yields CASRKQGAINEKLFF.

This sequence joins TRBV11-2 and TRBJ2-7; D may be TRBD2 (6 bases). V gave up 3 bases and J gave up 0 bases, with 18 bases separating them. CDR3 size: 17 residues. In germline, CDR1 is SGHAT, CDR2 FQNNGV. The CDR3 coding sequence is TGTGCCAGCAGCTTCTTAACCGGGGGTGGGGTCTCCTACGAGCAGTACTTC. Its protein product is CASSFLTGGGVSYEQYF.

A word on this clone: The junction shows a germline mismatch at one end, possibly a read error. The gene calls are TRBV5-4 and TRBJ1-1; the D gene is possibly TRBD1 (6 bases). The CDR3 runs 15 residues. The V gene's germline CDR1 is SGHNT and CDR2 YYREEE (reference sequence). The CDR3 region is CTSSRWTEGHPEAFF. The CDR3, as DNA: TGTACCAGCAGCCGCTGGACAGAAGGTCACCCTGAAGCTTTCTTT.

This chain's CDR3 is CASSQDGQGANTIYF. In DNA, the CDR3 is TGCGCCAGCAGCCAAGATGGGCAGGGGGCAAACACCATATATTTT. J is TRBJ1-3 and V is TRBV4-1, with 8 bases matching TRBD1. V dropped 0 bases and J dropped 6; count of bases not matched to a gene: 4. CDR1 is MGHRA, CDR2 YSYEKL, per germline. This CDR3 is 15 amino acids long.

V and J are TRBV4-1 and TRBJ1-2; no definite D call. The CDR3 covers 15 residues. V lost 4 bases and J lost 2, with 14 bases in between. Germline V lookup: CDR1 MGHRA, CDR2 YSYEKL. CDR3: CASSRRYEGNYGYTF. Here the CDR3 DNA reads TGCGCCAGCAGCCGCCGGTACGAGGGCAACTATGGCTACACCTTC.

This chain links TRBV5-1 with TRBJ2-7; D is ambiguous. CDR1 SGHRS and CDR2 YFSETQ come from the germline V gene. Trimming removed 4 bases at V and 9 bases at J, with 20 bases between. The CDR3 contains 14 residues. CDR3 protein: CASSGYSTSERQYF. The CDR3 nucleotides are TGCGCCAGCAGCGGGTACTCCACTTCCGAGCGGCAGTACTTC.

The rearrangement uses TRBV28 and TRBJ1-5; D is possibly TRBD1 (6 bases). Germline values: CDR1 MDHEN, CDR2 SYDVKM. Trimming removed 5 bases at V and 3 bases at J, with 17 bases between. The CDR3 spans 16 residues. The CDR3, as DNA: TGTGCCAGCAGTCCCCGGGGGGGGGCTAACAATCAGCCCCAGCATTTT. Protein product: CASSPRGGANNQPQHF.

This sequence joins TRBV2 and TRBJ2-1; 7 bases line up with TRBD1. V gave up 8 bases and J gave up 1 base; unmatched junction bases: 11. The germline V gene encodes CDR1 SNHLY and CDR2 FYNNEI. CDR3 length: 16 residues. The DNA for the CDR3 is TGTGCCAGCGGCTCAAGATCAGGGGGATCCTACAATGAGCAGTTCTTC. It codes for CASGSRSGGSYNEQFF.

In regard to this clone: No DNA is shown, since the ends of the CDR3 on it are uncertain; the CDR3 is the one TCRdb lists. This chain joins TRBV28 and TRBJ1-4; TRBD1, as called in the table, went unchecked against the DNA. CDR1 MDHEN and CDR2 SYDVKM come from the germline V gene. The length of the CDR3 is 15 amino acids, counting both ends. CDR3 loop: CASSSSGQGVRKLFF.

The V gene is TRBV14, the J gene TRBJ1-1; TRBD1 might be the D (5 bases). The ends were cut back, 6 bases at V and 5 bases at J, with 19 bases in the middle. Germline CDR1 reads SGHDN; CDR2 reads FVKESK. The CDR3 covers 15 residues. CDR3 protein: CASRLNGGGETEAFF. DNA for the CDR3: TGTGCCAGCAGACTTAACGGGGGAGGGGAAACTGAAGCTTTCTTT.

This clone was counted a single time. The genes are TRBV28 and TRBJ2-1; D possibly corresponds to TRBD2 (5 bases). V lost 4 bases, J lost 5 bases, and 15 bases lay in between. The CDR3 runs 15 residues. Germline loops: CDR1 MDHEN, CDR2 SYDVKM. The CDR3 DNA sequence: TGTGCCAGCAGTTCGGGCGGGCCCCTTAACAATGAGCAGTTCTTC. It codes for CASSSGGPLNNEQFF.

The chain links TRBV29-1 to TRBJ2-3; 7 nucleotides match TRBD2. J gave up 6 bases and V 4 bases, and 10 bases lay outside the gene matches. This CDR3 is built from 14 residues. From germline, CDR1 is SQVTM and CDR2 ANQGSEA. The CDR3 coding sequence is TGCAGCGTTGGAGGGCGGACCGGGGGGGATACGCAGTATTTT. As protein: CSVGGRTGGDTQYF.

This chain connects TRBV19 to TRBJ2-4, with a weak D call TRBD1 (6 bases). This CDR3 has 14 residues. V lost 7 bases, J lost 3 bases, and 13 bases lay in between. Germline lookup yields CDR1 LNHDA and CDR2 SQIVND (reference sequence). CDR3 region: CASMVQGGKNIQYF. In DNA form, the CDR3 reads TGTGCCAGTATGGTACAGGGCGGCAAAAACATTCAGTACTTC.